What follows is one T cell receptor (beta chain) and its context. The antigen remains unidentified. PCR amplification relied on 60 Vbeta primers (plus 13 Jbeta primers). Assay used: immunoSEQ multiplex PCR; TCRdb lists only in-frame clones, some missing. The data include 150,000 to 200,000 clones; the top ten clones carry about 1.2%. The source of the sample is a study of cytomegalovirus exposure and HLA in healthy donors. Overall study findings and caveats: What a later analysis showed was that several of the most significant clusters appeared linked to common viral pathogens. The study labeled more than 150 TCR beta chains cytomegalovirus-associated. It was in a later analysis that TCR association rates were seen to vary by HLA locus, highest for DRB1 and lowest for HLA-C.

The germline V and J ends were trimmed by 4 bases and 6 bases, with 16 bases remaining between them. CDR3 length equals 15 residues. In germline, CDR1 is LGHNA, CDR2 YNFKEQ. Sequencing was carried out using PBMCs. This clonotype was obtained from a woman in her fifties or sixties in good health and CMV-seronegative. This chain connects TRBV4-2 to TRBJ2-1, with D perhaps TRBD2 (6 bases). The CDR3 reads CASSPRDFETNEQFF. The CDR3 DNA sequence: TGTGCCAGCAGCCCCCGGGACTTTGAGACCAATGAGCAGTTCTTC.